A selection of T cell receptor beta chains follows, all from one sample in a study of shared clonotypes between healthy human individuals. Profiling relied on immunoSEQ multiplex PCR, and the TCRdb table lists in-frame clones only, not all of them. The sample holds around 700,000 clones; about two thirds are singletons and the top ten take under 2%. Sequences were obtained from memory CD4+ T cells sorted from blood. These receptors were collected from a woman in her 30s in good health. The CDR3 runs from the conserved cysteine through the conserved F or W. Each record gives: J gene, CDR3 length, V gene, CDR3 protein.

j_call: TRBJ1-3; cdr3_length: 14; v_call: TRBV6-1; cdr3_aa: CASSDRGAGNTIYF
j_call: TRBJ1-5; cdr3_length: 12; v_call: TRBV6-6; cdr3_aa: CASGTLNQPQHF
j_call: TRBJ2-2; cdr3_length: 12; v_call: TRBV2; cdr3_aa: CATRENTGELFF
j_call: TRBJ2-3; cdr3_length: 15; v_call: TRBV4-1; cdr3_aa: CASSQDRSGTDTQYF
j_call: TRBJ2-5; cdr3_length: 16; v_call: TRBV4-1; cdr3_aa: CASSQERTGGWETQYF
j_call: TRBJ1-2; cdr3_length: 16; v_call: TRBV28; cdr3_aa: CASRNYRVESAYGYTF
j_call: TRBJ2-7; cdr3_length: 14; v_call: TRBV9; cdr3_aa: CASSPSPVANEQYF
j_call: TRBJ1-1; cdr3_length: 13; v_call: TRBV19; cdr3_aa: CASSMSGSTEAFF
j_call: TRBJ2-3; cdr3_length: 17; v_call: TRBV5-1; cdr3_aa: CASSLATLIRGADTQYF
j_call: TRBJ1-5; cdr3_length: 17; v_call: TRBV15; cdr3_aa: CATSRDFIGGRHQPQHF
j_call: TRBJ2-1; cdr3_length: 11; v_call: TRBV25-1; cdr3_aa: CASSDQIAVVF
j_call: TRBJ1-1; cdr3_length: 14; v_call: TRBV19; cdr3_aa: CASRDRGRAAEAFF
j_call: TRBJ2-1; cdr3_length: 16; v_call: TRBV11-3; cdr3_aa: CASSWESGSVYNEQFF
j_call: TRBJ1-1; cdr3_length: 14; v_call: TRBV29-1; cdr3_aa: CSVGQIFSNTEAFF
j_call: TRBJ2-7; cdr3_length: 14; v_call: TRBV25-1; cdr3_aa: CASSDTSGRHEQYF
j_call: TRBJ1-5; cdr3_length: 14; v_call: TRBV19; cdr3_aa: CASTGNRGNQPQHF
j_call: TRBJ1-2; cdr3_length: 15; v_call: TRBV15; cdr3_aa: CATSREAGWSYGYTF
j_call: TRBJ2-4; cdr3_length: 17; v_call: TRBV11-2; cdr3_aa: CASSLGGLAAPKNIQYF
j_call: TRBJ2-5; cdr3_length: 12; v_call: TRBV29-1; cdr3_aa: CSGYQGRETQYF
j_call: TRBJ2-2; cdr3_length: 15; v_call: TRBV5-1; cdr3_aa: CASSSQGGRAGELFF
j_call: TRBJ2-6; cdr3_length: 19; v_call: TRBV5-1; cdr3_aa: CASSPPEGPASSGANVLTF
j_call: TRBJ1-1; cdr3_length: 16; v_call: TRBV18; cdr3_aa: CASSPIGMGARAEAFF
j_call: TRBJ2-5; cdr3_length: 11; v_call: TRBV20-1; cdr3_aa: CSARSQGTQYF
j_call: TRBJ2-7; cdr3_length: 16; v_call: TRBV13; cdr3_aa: CASSHRLGSPPYEQYF
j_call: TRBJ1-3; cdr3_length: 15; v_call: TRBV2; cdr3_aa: CASSEVGYSGNTIYF
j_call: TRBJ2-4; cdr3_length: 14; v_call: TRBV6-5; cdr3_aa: CASSPLTQGVIQYF
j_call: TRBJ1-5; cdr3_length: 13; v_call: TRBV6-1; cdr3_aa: CASIQQGAQPQHF
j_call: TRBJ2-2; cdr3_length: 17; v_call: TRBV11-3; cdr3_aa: CASSTRQAGEGTGELFF
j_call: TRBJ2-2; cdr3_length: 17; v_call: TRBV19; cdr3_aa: CASSMMGPPANTGELFF
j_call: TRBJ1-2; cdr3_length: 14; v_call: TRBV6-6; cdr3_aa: CASSPETGPGGYTF
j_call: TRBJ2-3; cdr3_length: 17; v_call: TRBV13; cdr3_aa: CASSLVGAYDSTDTQYF
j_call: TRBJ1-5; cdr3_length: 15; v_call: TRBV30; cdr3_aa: CAWSSGTADVEPQHF
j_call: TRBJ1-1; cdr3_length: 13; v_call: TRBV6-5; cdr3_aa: CASSRYMNTEAFF
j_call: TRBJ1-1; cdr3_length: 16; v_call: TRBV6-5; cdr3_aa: CASSYSRRYGNTEAFF
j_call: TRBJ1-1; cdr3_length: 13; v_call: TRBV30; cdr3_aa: CAWRGEGWAEAFF
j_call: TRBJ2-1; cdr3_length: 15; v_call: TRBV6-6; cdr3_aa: CASSYGRDSLNEQFF
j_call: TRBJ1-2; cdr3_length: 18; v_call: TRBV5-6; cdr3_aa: CASRLRLINGGSDYGYTF
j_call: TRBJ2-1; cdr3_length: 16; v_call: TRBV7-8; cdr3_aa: CASRSNLAGGYNEQFF
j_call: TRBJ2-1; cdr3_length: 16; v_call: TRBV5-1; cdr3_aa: CASSLGTSGRDNEQFF
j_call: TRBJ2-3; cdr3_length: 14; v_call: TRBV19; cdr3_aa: CASVGDRVADTQYF
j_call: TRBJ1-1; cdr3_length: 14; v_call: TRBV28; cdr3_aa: CASQSGGASTEAFF
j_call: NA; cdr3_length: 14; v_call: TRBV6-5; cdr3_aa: CASSSRQAFTEQYF
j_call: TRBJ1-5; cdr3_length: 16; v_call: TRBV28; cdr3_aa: CASSEGGGFSNQPQHF
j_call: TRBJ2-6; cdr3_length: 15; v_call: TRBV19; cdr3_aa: CASSNTRAGANVLTF
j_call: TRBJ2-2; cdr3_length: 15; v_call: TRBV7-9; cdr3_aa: CASSWGLAGAGELFF
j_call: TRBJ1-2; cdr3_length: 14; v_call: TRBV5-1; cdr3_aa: CASSPLDSWYGYTF